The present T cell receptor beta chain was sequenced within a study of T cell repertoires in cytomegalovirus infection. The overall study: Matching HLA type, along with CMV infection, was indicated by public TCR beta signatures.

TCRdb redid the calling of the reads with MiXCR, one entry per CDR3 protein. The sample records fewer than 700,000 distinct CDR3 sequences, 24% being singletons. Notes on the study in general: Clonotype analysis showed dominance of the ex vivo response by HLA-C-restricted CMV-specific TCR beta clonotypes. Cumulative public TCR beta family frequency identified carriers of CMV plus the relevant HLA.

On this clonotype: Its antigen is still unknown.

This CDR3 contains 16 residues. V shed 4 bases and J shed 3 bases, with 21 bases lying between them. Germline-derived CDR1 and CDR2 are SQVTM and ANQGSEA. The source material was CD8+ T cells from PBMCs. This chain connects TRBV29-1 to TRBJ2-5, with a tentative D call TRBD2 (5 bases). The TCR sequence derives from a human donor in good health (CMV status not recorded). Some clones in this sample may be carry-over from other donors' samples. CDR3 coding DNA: TGCAGCGTTGCCGGGTCCCCTAGCCTTAGGGAAGAGACCCAGTACTTC. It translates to CSVAGSPSLREETQYF.